A selection of T cell receptor beta chains follows, all from one sample in a study of blood T cell repertoires in COVID-19. Some clones are missing from TCRdb's copy, which holds only in-frame ones; the method was immunoSEQ multiplex PCR. Of more than 250,000 clones listed, approximately 86% were seen once; the top ten hold around 0.7%. The specimen was peripheral blood. The origin of the receptors is a human donor in a cohort sampled during active COVID-19. CDR3s include the opening cysteine and the closing phenylalanine or tryptophan. A D gene is named only where the DNA matches it firmly. Clone size appears in some rows only: once, few, many, or a class for an expanded clone.

j_call: TRBJ2-6
clone_size: once
d_call: TRBD2
v_call: TRBV19
cdr3_aa: CASNGGDTGANVLTF
cdr3_nt: TGTGCCAGCAATGGGGGGGATACCGGGGCCAACGTCCTGACTTTC

j_call: TRBJ2-7
clone_size: .
d_call: .
v_call: TRBV28
cdr3_aa: CASRGRGYEQYF
cdr3_nt: TGTGCCAGCAGGGGCAGGGGATACGAGCAGTACTTC

j_call: TRBJ2-7
clone_size: .
d_call: .
v_call: TRBV27
cdr3_aa: CASSLSGAFVEQYF
cdr3_nt: TGTGCCAGCAGTTTATCGGGGGCTTTCGTCGAGCAGTACTTC

j_call: TRBJ2-3
clone_size: .
d_call: TRBD1
v_call: TRBV27
cdr3_aa: CASRSPTGGADTQYF
cdr3_nt: TGTGCCAGCCGGTCCCCGACAGGGGGCGCAGATACGCAGTATTTT

j_call: TRBJ2-5
clone_size: once
d_call: .
v_call: TRBV11-3
cdr3_aa: CASSPWWGEAQETQYF
cdr3_nt: TGTGCCAGCAGCCCATGGTGGGGGGAGGCTCAAGAGACCCAGTACTTC

j_call: TRBJ2-3
clone_size: once
d_call: .
v_call: TRBV7-2
cdr3_aa: CASSLAVAEGTDTQYF
cdr3_nt: TGTGCCAGCAGCTTAGCGGTAGCGGAAGGGACAGATACGCAGTATTTT

j_call: TRBJ1-4
clone_size: .
d_call: .
v_call: TRBV9
cdr3_aa: CASSVGQNPGELFF
cdr3_nt: TGTGCCAGCAGCGTAGGGCAGAACCCCGGGGAACTGTTTTTT

j_call: TRBJ2-2
clone_size: .
d_call: .
v_call: TRBV5-6
cdr3_aa: CASSTYRALLTGELFF
cdr3_nt: TGTGCCAGCAGCACCTACAGGGCCCTCCTCACCGGGGAGCTGTTTTTT

j_call: TRBJ1-1
clone_size: .
d_call: .
v_call: TRBV11-2
cdr3_aa: CASSRGVNTEAFF
cdr3_nt: TGTGCCAGCAGCCGGGGGGTGAACACTGAAGCTTTCTTT

j_call: TRBJ1-3
clone_size: .
d_call: .
v_call: TRBV28
cdr3_aa: CASSLLRQSGNTIYF
cdr3_nt: TGTGCCAGCAGTTTATTACGACAGTCAGGAAACACCATATATTTT

j_call: TRBJ2-7
clone_size: .
d_call: .
v_call: TRBV6-5
cdr3_aa: CAIGRQAYEQYF
cdr3_nt: TGTGCCATTGGTAGACAGGCCTACGAGCAGTACTTC

j_call: TRBJ2-6
clone_size: once
d_call: .
v_call: TRBV9
cdr3_aa: CASSPHRASGANVLTF
cdr3_nt: TGTGCCAGCAGCCCCCACAGGGCGAGTGGGGCCAACGTCCTGACTTTC

j_call: TRBJ2-1
clone_size: .
d_call: TRBD2
v_call: TRBV7-6
cdr3_aa: CASSLGTRLAGYNEQFF
cdr3_nt: TGTGCCAGCAGCTTAGGGACACGACTAGCGGGGTACAATGAGCAGTTCTTC

j_call: TRBJ2-7
clone_size: .
d_call: TRBD1
v_call: TRBV27
cdr3_aa: CASSLDREAYEQYF
cdr3_nt: TGTGCCAGCAGTTTGGACAGGGAAGCCTACGAGCAGTACTTC

j_call: TRBJ1-2
clone_size: .
d_call: TRBD1
v_call: TRBV7-9
cdr3_aa: CASSAGQIYGYTF
cdr3_nt: TGTGCCAGCAGCGCGGGACAGATCTATGGCTACACCTTC

j_call: TRBJ2-7
clone_size: .
d_call: .
v_call: TRBV27
cdr3_aa: CASPYEQYF
cdr3_nt: TGTGCCAGCCCTTACGAGCAGTACTTC

j_call: TRBJ2-3
clone_size: .
d_call: TRBD1
v_call: TRBV5-1
cdr3_aa: CASSLGTGQGTDTQYF
cdr3_nt: TGCGCCAGCAGCCTAGGGACAGGGCAAGGCACAGATACGCAGTATTTT

j_call: TRBJ1-2
clone_size: .
d_call: .
v_call: TRBV7-2
cdr3_aa: CASSLRGGGNYGYTF
cdr3_nt: TGTGCCAGCAGCCTCCGGGGGGGAGGCAACTATGGCTACACCTTC

j_call: TRBJ1-5
clone_size: .
d_call: .
v_call: TRBV11-3
cdr3_aa: CASSLDRPGFSNQPQHF
cdr3_nt: TGTGCCAGCAGCTTAGATCGGCCAGGGTTCAGCAATCAGCCCCAGCATTTT

j_call: TRBJ1-4
clone_size: .
d_call: .
v_call: TRBV6-5
cdr3_aa: CASRIQEKLFF
cdr3_nt: TGTGCCAGCAGGATACAGGAAAAACTGTTTTTT

j_call: TRBJ2-7
clone_size: .
d_call: TRBD2
v_call: TRBV5-1
cdr3_aa: CASSSGTSGFPYEQYF
cdr3_nt: TGCGCCAGCAGCTCGGGGACTAGCGGGTTTCCCTACGAGCAGTACTTC

j_call: TRBJ1-1
clone_size: .
d_call: TRBD1
v_call: TRBV19
cdr3_aa: CASSIQGVGTEAFF
cdr3_nt: TGTGCCAGTAGTATACAGGGGGTAGGCACTGAAGCTTTCTTT

j_call: TRBJ2-7
clone_size: .
d_call: TRBD1
v_call: TRBV7-2
cdr3_aa: CASSVQGGSYEQYF
cdr3_nt: TGTGCCAGCAGCGTACAGGGGGGAAGCTACGAGCAGTACTTC

j_call: TRBJ2-1
clone_size: .
d_call: .
v_call: TRBV15
cdr3_aa: CATSRVRSDNEQFF
cdr3_nt: TGTGCCACCAGCAGAGTGCGGTCCGACAATGAGCAGTTCTTC

j_call: TRBJ1-1
clone_size: .
d_call: TRBD1
v_call: TRBV30
cdr3_aa: CAWSTDRANTEAFF
cdr3_nt: TGTGCCTGGAGTACGGACAGGGCTAACACTGAAGCTTTCTTT

j_call: TRBJ2-7
clone_size: .
d_call: TRBD1
v_call: TRBV7-2
cdr3_aa: CASSLVPPQGHEQYF
cdr3_nt: TGTGCCAGCAGCTTAGTCCCTCCACAGGGGCACGAGCAGTACTTC

j_call: TRBJ2-7
clone_size: .
d_call: TRBD1
v_call: TRBV6-6
cdr3_aa: CASKTGTGHDEQYF
cdr3_nt: TGTGCCAGCAAAACCGGGACAGGGCACGACGAGCAGTACTTC

j_call: TRBJ2-5
clone_size: .
d_call: .
v_call: TRBV18
cdr3_aa: CASSPEGARETQYF
cdr3_nt: TGTGCCAGCTCACCGGAAGGGGCGCGAGAGACCCAGTACTTC

j_call: TRBJ2-7
clone_size: few
d_call: TRBD1
v_call: TRBV4-1
cdr3_aa: CASSVGQGNSEQYF
cdr3_nt: TGCGCCAGCAGCGTCGGACAGGGCAACTCCGAGCAGTACTTC

j_call: TRBJ2-1
clone_size: .
d_call: TRBD2
v_call: TRBV6-2/TRBV6-3
cdr3_aa: CASSNPGLAGSNEQFF
cdr3_nt: TGTGCCAGCAGTAACCCGGGACTAGCGGGTTCTAATGAGCAGTTCTTC

j_call: TRBJ1-6
clone_size: .
d_call: .
v_call: TRBV6-6
cdr3_aa: CASSYRESYNSPLHF
cdr3_nt: TGTGCCAGCAGTTACCGGGAGTCCTATAATTCACCCCTCCACTTT

j_call: TRBJ2-5
clone_size: .
d_call: TRBD2
v_call: TRBV5-1
cdr3_aa: CASRTSDQETQYF
cdr3_nt: TGCGCCAGCAGAACTAGCGACCAAGAGACCCAGTACTTC

j_call: TRBJ1-1
clone_size: .
d_call: TRBD1
v_call: TRBV6-2/TRBV6-3
cdr3_aa: CASSYRPGQLARVNTEAFF
cdr3_nt: TGTGCCAGCAGTTACCGCCCGGGACAGCTAGCCAGGGTGAACACTGAAGCTTTCTTT

j_call: TRBJ1-5
clone_size: .
d_call: .
v_call: TRBV6-2/TRBV6-3
cdr3_aa: CASSYSVSQPQHF
cdr3_nt: TGTGCCAGCAGTTACTCGGTGAGTCAGCCCCAGCATTTT

j_call: TRBJ2-1
clone_size: .
d_call: TRBD2
v_call: TRBV4-3
cdr3_aa: CASSQESWREWAGEQFF
cdr3_nt: TGCGCCAGCAGCCAAGAGAGTTGGCGGGAGTGGGCGGGTGAGCAGTTCTTC

j_call: TRBJ1-3
clone_size: .
d_call: .
v_call: TRBV5-1
cdr3_aa: CASSLGPTGNGNTIYF
cdr3_nt: TGCGCCAGCAGCTTGGGACCTACAGGGAATGGAAACACCATATATTTT

j_call: TRBJ1-1
clone_size: .
d_call: .
v_call: TRBV9
cdr3_aa: CASSVEARLTKAFF
cdr3_nt: TGTGCCAGCAGCGTAGAAGCCAGGCTAACGAAAGCTTTCTTT

j_call: TRBJ1-1
clone_size: .
d_call: .
v_call: TRBV18
cdr3_aa: CASSPPTTEGPLKNTEAFF
cdr3_nt: TGTGCCAGCTCACCGCCGACAACGGAGGGCCCACTTAAGAACACTGAAGCTTTCTTT

j_call: TRBJ2-4
clone_size: .
d_call: .
v_call: TRBV6-2/TRBV6-3
cdr3_aa: CASSLTIAKNIQYF
cdr3_nt: TGTGCCAGCAGTTTGACTATCGCCAAAAACATTCAGTACTTC

j_call: TRBJ2-7
clone_size: .
d_call: TRBD2
v_call: TRBV4-1
cdr3_aa: CASSQDSGTFPYEQYF
cdr3_nt: TGCGCCAGCAGCCAAGATAGCGGGACTTTTCCCTACGAGCAGTACTTC